These 12 T cell receptor beta chains came from one sample sequenced in a study of blood T cell repertoires in COVID-19. Some clones are missing from TCRdb's copy, which holds only in-frame ones; the method was immunoSEQ multiplex PCR. The data contain around 250,000 clones, around nine tenths of them singletons. Sequenced material: PBMCs or T cells enriched from blood (not recorded which). These receptors originate from a woman aged 25 to 45 who had recovered from COVID-19.

The chain couples TRBV7-9 to TRBJ2-7; possible D gene TRBD2, 5 bases. This CDR3 is built from 13 residues. Germline CDR1 SEHNR, CDR2 FQNEAQ (reference sequence). V lost 4 bases to trimming and J lost 2 bases, with 9 bases between them. The CDR3 coding sequence is TGTGCCAGCAGCTCCCTCGGGACCTACGAGCAGTACTTC. It encodes CASSSLGTYEQYF.

The CDR3: CASSPWTRSTEAFF. In DNA form, the CDR3 reads TGTGCCAGCAGCCCCTGGACACGGAGCACTGAAGCTTTCTTT. The chain carries TRBV9 and TRBJ1-1; possibly TRBD1 for D (5 bases). CDR1 SGDLS and CDR2 YYNGEE come from the germline V gene. With 4 bases removed from V and 4 bases from J, the gap between germline ends came to 14 bases. CDR3 length: 14 amino acids.

The genes are TRBV4-1 and TRBJ2-1, with 8 bases matching TRBD2. With 8 bases clipped from V and 2 bases from J, the junction kept 8 bases outside the gene matches. The germline gives CDR1 MGHRA, CDR2 YSYEKL. The CDR3 is 15 amino acids. The CDR3 nucleotides are TGCGCCAGCGACCCTTCGGGGGGGACCTACAATGAGCAGTTCTTC. This gives the protein CASDPSGGTYNEQFF.

The chain has TRBV6-1 and TRBJ1-1; TRBD1 matches at 7 bases. In germline, CDR1 is MNHNS, CDR2 SASEGT. V shed 5 bases and J 1 base; nucleotides not matched to a gene: 7. This CDR3 comprises 15 residues. The DNA of the CDR3 is TGTGCCAGCAGTTCACCACAGGGGAGGAACACTGAAGCTTTCTTT. It is translated as CASSSPQGRNTEAFF.

This clone was counted a single time. V gene TRBV5-6 combines with J gene TRBJ1-1, with D possibly being TRBD1 (5 bases). The CDR3 contains 14 residues. CDR1 and CDR2 from the germline V gene are SGHDT and YYEEEE. Trimming took 6 bases from V and 1 from J, leaving 13 bases between them. The CDR3 here is CASTRGGENTEAFF. The CDR3, as DNA: TGTGCCAGCACCCGTGGAGGGGAGAACACTGAAGCTTTCTTT.

The chain couples TRBV28 to TRBJ1-3; 9 nucleotides line up with TRBD1. After removal of 9 bases from V and 1 base from J, the junction contained 4 bases not matched to a gene. Germline V CDR1 and CDR2: MDHEN, SYDVKM. The CDR3 has 14 residues. The DNA of the CDR3 is TGTGCCAGTTCACAGGGGGCATCTGGAAACACCATATATTTT. It is translated as CASSQGASGNTIYF.

The chain recombines TRBV28 with TRBJ2-7; 7 bases map to TRBD1. In germline, CDR1 is MDHEN, CDR2 SYDVKM. This CDR3 is 14 amino acids long. Trimming took 7 bases from V and 2 from J; bases not matched to a gene: 8. The CDR3 nucleotides read TGTGCCAGCATGATCGACAGGGCCACCTACGAGCAGTACTTC. Amino acids: CASMIDRATYEQYF.

The chain uses TRBV5-1 and TRBJ2-6; D ambiguous. With 0 bases removed from V and 0 bases from J, the gap between germline ends came to 10 bases. CDR1 is SGHRS and CDR2 is YFSETQ in the germline V gene. This CDR3 spans 17 amino acids. This CDR3 is CASSLGDFSSGANVLTF. In DNA, the CDR3 is TGCGCCAGCAGCTTGGGTGACTTCAGCTCTGGGGCCAACGTCCTGACTTTC.

The genes are TRBV6-5 and TRBJ2-1; 10 bases align to TRBD1. V dropped 8 bases and J dropped 8; count of bases not matched to a gene: 6. The CDR3 is 13 residues long. Germline V CDR1 and CDR2: MNHEY, SVGAGI. Written as DNA, the CDR3 is TGTGCCAGCGCCAGGGACAGGGGATATGAGCAGTTCTTC. As protein: CASARDRGYEQFF.

This clone was picked up one time. The chain has TRBV30 and TRBJ1-2; no definite D call. Between the trimmed V and J ends, which lost 4 bases and 5 bases, there was a span of 11 bases. This CDR3 contains 12 residues. Germline V gene sequence: CDR1 GTSNPN, CDR2 SVGIG (reference sequence). The CDR3 nucleotides are TGTGCCTGGAAGAGGGAGTTTTATGGCTACACCTTC. Encoded protein: CAWKREFYGYTF.

The chain carries TRBV7-8 and TRBJ1-6; TRBD1 aligns across 7 bases. CDR1 and CDR2 from the germline V gene are SGHVS and FQNEAQ. The V gene end was trimmed by 1 base and the J gene end by 11 bases; junction bases not matched to a gene: 8. The CDR3 has 15 residues. The CDR3 bases are TGTGCCAGCAGCTTAGGGACAGGCCAAGGGGCACCCCTCCACTTT. Encoded protein: CASSLGTGQGAPLHF. Based on the CDR3 plus reference TRBV7-8 and TRBJ1-6, the full variable domain is GAGVSQSPRYKVAKRGQDVALRCDPISGHVSLFWYQQALGQGPEFLTYFQNEAQLDKSGLPSDRFFAERPEGSVSTLKIQRTQQEDSAVYLCASSLGTGQGAPLHFGNGTRLTVT.

The genes are TRBV7-2 and TRBJ2-1; no clear D. V shed 1 base and J shed 5 bases, with 6 bases lying between them. Germline CDR1 and CDR2: SGHTA and FQGNSA. This CDR3 comprises 13 residues. CDR3 bases: TGTGCCAGCAGCTTAGACAGACACAATGAGCAGTTCTTC. Its protein product is CASSLDRHNEQFF.